This T cell receptor beta chain originates from a study of blood T cell repertoires in COVID-19. The germline V gene encodes CDR1 MNHNS and CDR2 SASEGT. CDR3 length: 15 amino acids. Between the trimmed V and J ends, which lost 2 bases and 4 bases, there was a span of 12 bases. Libraries were prepared by immunoSEQ multiplex PCR; TCRdb keeps only in-frame clonotypes and omits some of them. This sample has 180,000 or so clones, with more than 70% found just once. The genes are TRBV6-1 and TRBJ1-5; a possible D gene is TRBD1 (5 bases). The TCR originated in a man aged 40-50 years with active or convalescent COVID-19. Material for sequencing was peripheral blood. The CDR3 here is CASSEQGQVNQPQHF. CDR3 in DNA: TGTGCCAGCAGTGAACAGGGTCAGGTAAATCAGCCCCAGCATTTT.